Listed below are T cell receptor beta chains from one sample, sequenced in a study of blood T cell repertoires in COVID-19. The assay was immunoSEQ multiplex PCR, and TCRdb's table has in-frame clones only and misses some. The repertoire holds about 180,000 clones, roughly 84% seen once, with about 6.7% in the top ten. Sequenced input: peripheral blood. The receptor source for this set is a woman aged 40 to 55 with COVID-19, enrolled during active disease. CDR3s include the opening cysteine and the closing phenylalanine or tryptophan. D genes are given only for firm matches. Not every row has a clone size; where given, it reads once, few, many or a size class.

TRBD2	.	TRBJ2-3	TRBV10-1	CASEPAGEDTQYF	TGCGCCAGCGAACCCGCGGGAGAAGATACGCAGTATTTT
.	.	TRBJ2-2	TRBV5-1	CASSLTGGAGELFF	TGCGCCAGCAGCTTGACAGGGGGGGCCGGGGAGCTGTTTTTT
.	.	TRBJ2-7	TRBV28	CASSFFGVSSYEQYF	TGTGCCAGCAGTTTCTTTGGAGTTAGCTCCTACGAGCAGTACTTC
TRBD1	few	TRBJ1-2	TRBV3-1/TRBV3-2	CASSQQGGGYTF	TGTGCCAGCAGCCAGCAAGGGGGCGGCTACACCTTC
TRBD1	once	TRBJ1-1	TRBV6-5	CASSYWGQGGTEAFF	TGTGCCAGCAGTTACTGGGGACAGGGCGGCACTGAAGCTTTCTTT
.	.	TRBJ1-5	TRBV27	CASSWSTGSNQPQHF	TGTGCCAGCAGTTGGAGCACGGGGAGCAATCAGCCCCAGCATTTT
TRBD2	.	TRBJ2-7	TRBV15	CATSIAGVNYEQYF	TGTGCCACCAGCATAGCGGGGGTAAACTACGAGCAGTACTTC
TRBD1	.	TRBJ1-1	TRBV19	CASSPEGQGAAFF	TGTGCCAGTAGTCCCGAGGGACAGGGGGCAGCTTTCTTT
.	.	TRBJ1-4	TRBV7-2	CASSPYMYEKLFF	TGTGCCAGCAGCCCGTACATGTATGAAAAACTGTTTTTT
TRBD1	.	TRBJ1-5	TRBV6-6	CASRDRGRGSQPQHF	TGTGCCAGCAGAGACAGGGGGCGAGGAAGTCAGCCCCAGCATTTT
TRBD1	.	TRBJ2-7	TRBV7-9	CASSSQTGAYEQYF	TGTGCCAGCAGCTCGCAGACAGGGGCCTACGAGCAGTACTTC
.	.	TRBJ1-1	TRBV6-4	CASSVSGASNTEAFF	TGTGCCAGCAGTGTAAGCGGGGCTTCTAACACTGAAGCTTTCTTT
.	.	TRBJ2-5	TRBV3-1/TRBV3-2	CASSRSHSQETQYF	TGTGCCAGCAGCCGTTCGCACTCCCAAGAGACCCAGTACTTC
.	.	TRBJ1-5	TRBV6-5	CASSYSGTQNQPQHF	TGTGCCAGCAGTTATTCGGGAACACAAAATCAGCCCCAGCATTTT
.	.	TRBJ1-4	TRBV5-4	CASSPGRVVVFEKLFF	TGTGCCAGCAGCCCCGGTCGGGTTGTCGTGTTTGAAAAACTGTTTTTT
.	.	TRBJ1-2	TRBV5-1	CASSYDINYGYTF	TGCGCCAGCAGCTACGACATTAACTATGGCTACACCTTC
.	.	TRBJ2-1	TRBV11-2	CASSLEIQGNEQFF	TGTGCCAGCAGCTTAGAGATACAGGGTAATGAGCAGTTCTTC
TRBD2	.	TRBJ2-5	TRBV3-1/TRBV3-2	CASSQGTSGAEETQYF	TGTGCCAGCAGCCAAGGGACTAGCGGGGCTGAAGAGACCCAGTACTTC
.	few	TRBJ1-4	TRBV18	CASSPMADNEKLFF	TGTGCCAGCTCACCGATGGCAGATAATGAAAAACTGTTTTTT
TRBD1	.	TRBJ1-1	TRBV5-1	CASSRDRNTEAFF	TGCGCCAGCAGCCGGGACAGAAACACTGAAGCTTTCTTT
.	.	TRBJ2-1	TRBV21-1	CASSKLAGVVEQFF	TGTGCCAGCAGCAAGTTAGCGGGAGTGGTTGAGCAGTTCTTC
.	.	TRBJ1-3	TRBV5-4	CASSPQVSSGNTIYF	TGTGCCAGCAGCCCACAGGTCAGCTCTGGAAACACCATATATTTT
TRBD1	few	TRBJ2-7	TRBV2	CASTRTGAYEQYF	TGTGCCAGCACCAGGACAGGGGCCTACGAGCAGTACTTC
.	.	TRBJ2-6	TRBV2	CASTKTGGGLSGANVLTF	TGTGCCAGCACCAAGACAGGAGGGGGCCTCTCTGGGGCCAACGTCCTGACTTTC
.	.	TRBJ1-2	TRBV5-8	CASSRGDRFNYGYTF	TGTGCCAGCAGCCGCGGGGACCGTTTTAACTATGGCTACACCTTC
.	.	TRBJ2-3	TRBV20-1	CSERATDTQYF	TGCAGTGAGAGGGCGACAGATACGCAGTATTTT
.	.	TRBJ1-1	TRBV6-6	CASRYVRDTEAFF	TGTGCCAGCAGGTATGTAAGAGACACTGAAGCTTTCTTT
.	.	TRBJ2-5	TRBV7-2	CASSLVDSQTQYF	TGTGCCAGCAGCTTAGTAGACAGTCAGACCCAGTACTTC
.	.	TRBJ1-1	TRBV9	CASSGYQGNTEAFF	TGTGCCAGCAGCGGGTATCAGGGGAACACTGAAGCTTTCTTT
.	.	TRBJ1-3	TRBV2	CASSSVDTIYF	TGTGCCAGCAGTTCGGTGGACACCATATATTTT
.	.	TRBJ2-7	TRBV27	CASIGQGYEQYF	TGTGCCAGCATAGGGCAGGGCTACGAGCAGTACTTC
.	.	TRBJ2-7	TRBV5-6	CASSFPGFSEQYF	TGTGCCAGCAGCTTTCCGGGGTTTAGCGAGCAGTACTTC
.	.	TRBJ1-2	TRBV5-1	CASSSFDRPFYGYTF	TGCGCCAGCAGCTCCTTTGACAGGCCCTTCTATGGCTACACCTTC
.	.	TRBJ2-3	TRBV5-4	CASSDGSSPDTQYF	TGTGCCAGCAGCGACGGGAGTAGCCCAGATACGCAGTATTTT
.	.	TRBJ1-1	TRBV5-1	CASSFSNTEAFF	TGCGCCAGCAGCTTCTCTAACACTGAAGCTTTCTTT
.	.	TRBJ1-2	TRBV3-1/TRBV3-2	CASSQARLYGYTF	TGTGCCAGCAGCCAGGCCCGTCTCTATGGCTACACCTTC
.	once	TRBJ2-7	TRBV20-1	CSARDRLKTYEQYF	TGCAGTGCTCGTGACAGGTTAAAAACCTACGAGCAGTACTTC